The rows below give T cell receptor beta chains drawn from one sample of a study of blood T cell repertoires in COVID-19. Clones were sequenced by immunoSEQ multiplex PCR, and TCRdb holds only the in-frame ones, with some missing. The data hold 300,000 or so clones, with approximately 90% observed a single time. The sequencing sample was made of peripheral blood. The receptors were gathered from a woman aged 40-49 years with acute or convalescent COVID-19. Both conserved end residues are part of each CDR3. Each record gives: J gene, D gene, V gene, CDR3 protein. A D gene is named only where the DNA matches it firmly.

>TRBJ1-2|.|TRBV6-5
CATLGTLAALYGYTF
>TRBJ1-1|TRBD1|TRBV5-6
CASSWGQGITEAFF
>TRBJ1-1|.|TRBV14
CASSQAIPGMSTEAFF
>TRBJ2-5|.|TRBV29-1
CSVSQGNAETQYF
>TRBJ1-5|.|TRBV21-1
CASSPGRDRGQERGKQPQHF
>TRBJ1-2|TRBD1|TRBV11-2
CASSSPGDRGDGYTF
>TRBJ1-5|.|TRBV24-1
CATSDFGDNNQPQHF
>TRBJ2-3|.|TRBV11-2
CASSLFGTYTTDTQYF
>TRBJ2-1|TRBD1|TRBV5-1
CASSAGQGSSYNEQFF
>TRBJ1-3|TRBD1|TRBV10-1
CASSEDTGGMPGNTIYF
>TRBJ2-5|TRBD2|TRBV7-2
CASSLAYFLAGGPETQYF
>TRBJ1-5|TRBD1|TRBV12-5
CASGLTFGTGGQPQHF
>TRBJ2-3|TRBD2|TRBV29-1
CSVAGLAGIDTQYF
>TRBJ2-4|TRBD2|TRBV18
CASSPYLRGGNIQYF
>TRBJ1-1|TRBD1|TRBV25-1
CASSPVGWTGRPTEAFF
>TRBJ2-5|.|TRBV7-7
CASSLGRVQETQYF
>TRBJ2-5|.|TRBV5-4
CASSNPRGRVETQYF
>TRBJ1-3|TRBD1|TRBV30
CAWSVRTGAHTIYF
>TRBJ2-3|.|TRBV6-5
CASSILELNTQYF
>TRBJ1-2|.|TRBV24-1
CATSDGRAGGVTGNYGYTF
>TRBJ1-6|.|TRBV9
CASSVGANQGYYNSPLHF
>TRBJ1-1|.|TRBV4-2
CASSPRTVGRPNTEAFF
>TRBJ1-2|TRBD1|TRBV10-3
CAINRDRGNYTF
>TRBJ2-2|.|TRBV5-6
CASSLAVGWESSGELFF
>TRBJ1-3|.|TRBV4-1
CASSPSRWWGNTIYF
>TRBJ2-1|TRBD2|TRBV7-3
CASSLIGTSGDNEQFF
>TRBJ2-1|TRBD1|TRBV6-1
CASSEDWTGASYNEQFF
>TRBJ1-1|TRBD1|TRBV6-2/TRBV6-3
CASSLGQGNTEAFF
>TRBJ1-1|TRBD1|TRBV15
CATSRLAGGLNTEAFF
>TRBJ1-3|.|TRBV4-2
CASSQEPSSGNTIYF
>TRBJ2-2|TRBD1|TRBV2
CASSFDRANGELFF
>TRBJ1-6|.|TRBV11-2
CASSHLRGGVYNSPLHF
>TRBJ1-5|.|TRBV2
CASRADYNQPQHF
>TRBJ1-2|.|TRBV6-5
CASSLTGNYGYTF
>TRBJ1-2|TRBD1|TRBV7-2
CASSLGGQINYGYTF
>TRBJ2-6|.|TRBV10-3
CAIRDTGTSRTGANVLTF
>TRBJ2-1|.|TRBV5-6
CASSLKQGVKFF
>TRBJ1-5|.|TRBV6-5
CASLIIAQGPQHF
>TRBJ2-1|TRBD1|TRBV3-1/TRBV3-2
CASSGRGREQFF
>TRBJ2-5|.|TRBV5-5
CASSLARQGLETQYF
>TRBJ2-1|TRBD1|TRBV5-1
CASSLTGDSSYNEQFF
>TRBJ1-2|TRBD1|TRBV29-1
CSVTGEWGYGYTF
>TRBJ1-5|.|TRBV11-2
CASSLEGGYSNQPQHF
>TRBJ1-3|.|TRBV2
CASSEEQLISGNTIYF
>TRBJ1-5|.|TRBV27
CASRGDKGFSQPQHF